Below, 8 T cell receptor beta chains from the same sample are listed, as sequenced in a study of OX40 agonist ivuxolimab in advanced cancers. The repertoire was sequenced with immunoSEQ multiplex PCR; TCRdb's copy has only in-frame clones and lacks some. The sample lists over 75,000 clones, approximately 90% occurring once. The input for sequencing was CD4+ or CD8+ T cells sorted from blood, taken in a trial of the OX40 agonist ivuxolimab. These receptors all come from an adult with an advanced solid tumor such as melanoma, head and neck, liver or kidney cancer.

This clone appeared a single time. V usage is TRBV19 and J usage is TRBJ2-1; no clear D. V gave up 2 bases and J gave up 5 bases, with 7 bases separating them. The CDR3 has 13 amino acids. The germline CDR1 and CDR2 sequences are LNHDA and SQIVND (reference sequence). CDR3 amino acids: CASSIQANNEQFF. CDR3 DNA: TGTGCCAGTAGTATACAGGCCAACAATGAGCAGTTCTTC.

This CDR3 reads CASSQEGRSPQETQYF. CDR3 DNA sequence: TGCGCCAGCAGCCAAGAAGGGAGGTCCCCCCAAGAGACCCAGTACTTC. The rearrangement uses TRBV4-1 and TRBJ2-5, with a possible D match to TRBD2 (6 bases). This CDR3 contains 16 residues. Trimming took 0 bases from V and 1 from J, leaving 12 bases between them. Germline CDR1 reads MGHRA; CDR2 reads YSYEKL.

This clone has just one count. This chain connects TRBV5-1 to TRBJ2-5, with D possibly matching TRBD2 (6 bases). Germline CDR1 reads SGHRS; CDR2 reads YFSETQ. Trimming removed 4 bases at V and 5 bases at J, with 18 bases between. This CDR3 region has 15 residues. In nucleotides, the CDR3 is TGCGCCAGCAGCCGGAGGGACGGAGACGGGGAGACCCAGTACTTC. Its translation: CASSRRDGDGETQYF.

This sequence joins TRBV11-1 and TRBJ2-7, with a tentative D call TRBD2 (5 bases). The CDR3 runs 14 residues. V was trimmed by 3 bases and J by 2 bases, leaving 11 bases between them. CDR1 and CDR2 from the germline V gene are SGHAT and FQDESV (reference sequence). The CDR3, as DNA: TGTGCCAGCAGCTTGAGGCGGGCCCCCTACGAGCAGTACTTC. Translating it yields CASSLRRAPYEQYF.

CDR3 in amino acids: CASSLVGTQINEQFF. The CDR3 bases are TGTGCCAGCAGTTTAGTAGGGACCCAAATAAATGAGCAGTTCTTC. J is TRBJ2-1 and V is TRBV28, with D perhaps given as TRBD1 or TRBD2 (5 bases each). This CDR3 is built from 15 residues. The V end was cut by 2 bases, the J end by 7 bases, with 15 bases between. CDR1 MDHEN and CDR2 SYDVKM come from the germline V gene.

The V gene is TRBV5-6, the J gene TRBJ2-2; TRBD1 matches 9 bases. The CDR3 extends over 16 amino acids. Trimming at V came to 6 bases and at J to 5 bases, leaving 11 bases not matched to a gene. Germline-derived CDR1 and CDR2 are SGHDT and YYEEEE. The CDR3 region is CASTRRGTGKTGELFF. The CDR3 DNA is TGTGCCAGCACCCGGAGAGGGACAGGGAAGACCGGGGAGCTGTTTTTT.

This rearrangement joins TRBV7-2 to TRBJ2-5, with 7 bases aligning to TRBD2. Germline values: CDR1 SGHTA, CDR2 FQGNSA. The junction had 5 bases not matched to a gene; V was cut back by 5 bases and J by 5 bases. This CDR3 is 13 amino acids long. This CDR3 is CASSNQGGETQYF. The CDR3 nucleotides read TGTGCCAGCAGCAATCAGGGAGGGGAGACCCAGTACTTC. The full variable domain, rest sourced from reference TRBV7-2 and TRBJ2-5, is GAGVSQSPSNKVTEKGKDVELRCDPISGHTALYWYRQSLGQGLEFLIYFQGNSAPDKSGLPSDRFSAERTGGSVSTLTIQRTQQEDSAVYLCASSNQGGETQYFGPGTRLLVL.

The sample holds a few counts of this clone. The same CDR3 arises from other DNA sequences in this sample as well. This chain connects TRBV4-3 to TRBJ1-2; D ambiguous. The CDR3 spans 13 residues. V was clipped by 0 bases and J by 4 bases, with 6 bases between them. Germline lookup yields CDR1 LGHNA and CDR2 YSLEER. CDR3 sequence: CASSQDLGYGYTF. The CDR3 nucleotides read TGCGCCAGCAGCCAAGATCTGGGCTATGGCTACACCTTC.